Below are 9 T cell receptor beta chains sequenced from a single sample in a study of blood T cell repertoires in COVID-19. Clones were read by immunoSEQ multiplex PCR, and TCRdb kept only the in-frame ones, dropping some. The sample holds 87,000 or so clones; 87% are singletons and the top ten take 7.4%. Sequencing was done on a sample of peripheral blood. The receptors stem from a human donor with acute or convalescent COVID-19. The donor label of this sample is uncertain.

Notes on this clone: The same CDR3 also results from other DNA sequences found in this sample. CDR3 coding DNA: TGCAGTGCTAGCCCCGGAGATACGCAGTATTTT. Its protein product is CSASPGDTQYF. The chain uses TRBV20-1 and TRBJ2-3; D gene uncertain. The germline V gene encodes CDR1 DFQATT and CDR2 SNEGSKA (reference sequence). This CDR3 is 11 amino acids long. With 3 bases removed from V and 5 bases from J, the gap between germline ends came to 6 bases.

The rearrangement uses TRBV28 and TRBJ2-2, with D unclear. Germline loops: CDR1 MDHEN, CDR2 SYDVKM. The CDR3 has 15 amino acids. V shed 4 bases and J shed 0 bases, with 9 bases lying between them. In DNA form, the CDR3 reads TGTGCCAGCAGTTCCCCACAGCCGAACACCGGGGAGCTGTTTTTT. Translation gives CASSSPQPNTGELFF.

The V call is TRBV2, the J call TRBJ1-2; 7 bases fit TRBD1. Germline values: CDR1 SNHLY, CDR2 FYNNEI. This CDR3 has 12 amino acids. J lost 8 bases, V lost 3 bases, and 3 bases had no gene match. In nucleotides, the CDR3 is TGTGCCAGCAGTGAGACAGGGAACGGCTACACCTTC. The encoded protein is CASSETGNGYTF.

The V and J genes are TRBV6-5 and TRBJ2-7, with 9 bases fitting TRBD1. Germline CDR1 and CDR2: MNHEY and SVGAGI. The CDR3 is 14 residues long. The junction had 6 bases not matched to a gene; V was cut back by 6 bases and J by 3 bases. This CDR3 reads CASSLTGGIYEQYF. The CDR3 bases are TGTGCCAGCAGCCTCACAGGGGGCATCTACGAGCAGTACTTC.

The chain couples TRBV27 to TRBJ2-7; D unclear. Trimming cost V 3 bases and J 4 bases, with 7 bases left between them. This CDR3 comprises 12 residues. Germline V gives CDR1 MNHEY, CDR2 SMNVEV (reference sequence). The CDR3 nucleotides read TGTGCCAGCAGTTTCTCCGGTTACGAGCAGTACTTC. This gives the protein CASSFSGYEQYF.

The chain employs TRBV11-3 and TRBJ2-7, with a tentative D call TRBD1 (6 bases). CDR3 length equals 15 residues. Per the germline V gene, CDR1 is SGHNT and CDR2 is YENEEA. V was pared by 4 bases and J by 7 bases, with 20 bases between. The CDR3, as DNA: TGTGCCAGCAGCTACGGGGACACGGGCTCCTGGGAGCAGTACTTC. Protein: CASSYGDTGSWEQYF.

The gene calls are TRBV12-3 or TRBV12-4 and TRBJ2-1; no clear D gene. The CDR3 runs to 11 residues. The germline V and J ends were trimmed by 3 bases and 10 bases, with 7 bases remaining between them. In DNA, the CDR3 is TGTGCCAGCAGTTTTGAGGCAGAGCAGTTCTTC. This gives the protein CASSFEAEQFF.

The genes are TRBV19 and TRBJ1-2, with TRBD1 matching over 7 bases. Trimming took 6 bases from V and 0 from J; bases not matched to a gene: 4. The CDR3 is made up of 14 amino acids. The germline gives CDR1 LNHDA, CDR2 SQIVND (reference sequence). CDR3 DNA: TGTGCCAGTAGCCGGGACAGAGCTAACTATGGCTACACCTTC. It is translated as CASSRDRANYGYTF.

The CDR3 reads CAIKPLAANYGYTF. CDR3 coding DNA: TGTGCCATCAAGCCTCTCGCCGCTAACTATGGCTACACCTTC. The chain links TRBV10-3 to TRBJ1-2; unclear D gene. Germline CDR1 reads ENHRY; CDR2 reads SYGVKD. V was trimmed by 7 bases and J by 0 bases, leaving 12 bases between them. The CDR3 consists of 14 residues.